This T cell receptor (beta chain) was retrieved from a study of neurological immune-mediated disorders. The cDNA was synthesized by 5'RACE incorporating 10-nucleotide random UMIs. TCRdb called the 5' RACE reads again in MiXCR, with one record for every CDR3 protein. The data hold 87,000 or so distinct CDR3 sequences, with around 3.3% observed a single time. The CDR3 contains 13 residues. V lost 4 bases, J lost 7 bases, and 12 bases lay in between. Per germline, CDR1 KGHDR and CDR2 SFDVKD. On this clonotype itself: A much larger clone sits a single nucleotide away, making a read error possible.

This chain joins TRBV24-1 and TRBJ1-2; D might be TRBD1 (5 bases). The sequence came from a young woman with multiple sclerosis. Sequencing was performed on PBMCs. DNA of the CDR3: TGTGCCACCAGTGAACGGAAAGGGGCTGGCTACACCTTC. Translation gives CATSERKGAGYTF.